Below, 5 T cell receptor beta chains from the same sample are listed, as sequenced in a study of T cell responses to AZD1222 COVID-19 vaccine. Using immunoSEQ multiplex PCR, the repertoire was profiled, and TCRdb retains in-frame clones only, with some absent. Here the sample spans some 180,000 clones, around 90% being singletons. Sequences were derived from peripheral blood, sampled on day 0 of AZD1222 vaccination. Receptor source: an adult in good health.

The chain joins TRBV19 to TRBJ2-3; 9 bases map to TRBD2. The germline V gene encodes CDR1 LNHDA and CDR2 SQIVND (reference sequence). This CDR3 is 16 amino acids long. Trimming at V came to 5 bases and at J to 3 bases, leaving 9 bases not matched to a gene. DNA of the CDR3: TGTGCCAGTAGTCCTCTCCTAGCGGGAAGAACAGATACGCAGTATTTT. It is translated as CASSPLLAGRTDTQYF.

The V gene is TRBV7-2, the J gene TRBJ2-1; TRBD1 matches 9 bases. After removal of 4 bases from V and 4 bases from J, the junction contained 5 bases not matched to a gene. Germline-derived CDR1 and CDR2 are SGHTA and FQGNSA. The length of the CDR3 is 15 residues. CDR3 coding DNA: TGTGCCAGCAGCTCCTGGACAGGGGATTACAATGAGCAGTTCTTC. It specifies CASSSWTGDYNEQFF.

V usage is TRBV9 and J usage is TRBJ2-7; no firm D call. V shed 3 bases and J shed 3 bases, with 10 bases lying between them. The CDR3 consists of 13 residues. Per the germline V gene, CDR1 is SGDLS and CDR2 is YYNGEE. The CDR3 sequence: CASSADMNYEQYF. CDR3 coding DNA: TGTGCCAGCAGCGCCGACATGAACTACGAGCAGTACTTC.

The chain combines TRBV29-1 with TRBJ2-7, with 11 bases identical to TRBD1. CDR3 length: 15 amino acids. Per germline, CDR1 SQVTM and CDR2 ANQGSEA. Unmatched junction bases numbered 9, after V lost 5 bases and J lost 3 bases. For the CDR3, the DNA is TGCAGCGTTTCCCCCGGGACAGGGGGTATCTACGAGCAGTACTTC. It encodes CSVSPGTGGIYEQYF.

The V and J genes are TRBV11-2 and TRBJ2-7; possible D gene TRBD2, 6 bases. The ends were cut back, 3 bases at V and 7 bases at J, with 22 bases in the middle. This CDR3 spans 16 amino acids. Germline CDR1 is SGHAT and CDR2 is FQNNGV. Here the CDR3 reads CASSFQAGGESGEQYF. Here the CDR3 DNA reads TGTGCCAGCAGCTTTCAAGCGGGCGGGGAGTCGGGGGAGCAGTACTTC.